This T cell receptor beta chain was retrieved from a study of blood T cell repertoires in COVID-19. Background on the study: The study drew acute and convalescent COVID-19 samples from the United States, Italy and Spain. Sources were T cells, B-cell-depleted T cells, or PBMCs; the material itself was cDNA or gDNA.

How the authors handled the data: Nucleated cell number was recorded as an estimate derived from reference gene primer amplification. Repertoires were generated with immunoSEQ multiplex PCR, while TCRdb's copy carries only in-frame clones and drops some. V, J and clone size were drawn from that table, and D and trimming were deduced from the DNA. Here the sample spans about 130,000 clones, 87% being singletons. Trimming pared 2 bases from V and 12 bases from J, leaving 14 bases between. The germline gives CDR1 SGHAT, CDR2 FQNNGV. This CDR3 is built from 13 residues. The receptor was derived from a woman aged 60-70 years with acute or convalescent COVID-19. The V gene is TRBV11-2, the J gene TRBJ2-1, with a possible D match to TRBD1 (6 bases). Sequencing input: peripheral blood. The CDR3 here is CASSLFSGDRQFF. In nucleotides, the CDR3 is TGTGCCAGCAGCTTATTCTCAGGGGATCGGCAGTTCTTC.